The table lists the clone carrying this T cell receptor beta chain with a count of one. Profiled with immunoSEQ multiplex PCR; TCRdb holds only in-frame clones, not every one. The sample has about 14,000 clones, about two thirds seen once; the top ten hold 46%. This sample is part of a study of radiotherapy plus CTLA-4 blockade in lung cancer. Study-level background: With approximately 33% of patients having disease control, objective responses were seen in approximately 19%.

The CDR3 is made up of 13 amino acids. V gave up 9 bases and J gave up 8 bases; unmatched junction bases: 7. Germline CDR1 is MNHEY and CDR2 is SMNVEV (reference sequence). This sequence was found in a human donor with non-small cell lung cancer whose response to radiotherapy plus ipilimumab could not be evaluated. This material consisted of peripheral blood, taken from a patient treated with radiotherapy plus ipilimumab. The rearrangement links TRBV27 to TRBJ2-1; 10 nucleotides match TRBD1. CDR3 bases: TGTGCCAGTGGGACAGGGGAATGGGATGAGCAGTTCTTC. Residues: CASGTGEWDEQFF.